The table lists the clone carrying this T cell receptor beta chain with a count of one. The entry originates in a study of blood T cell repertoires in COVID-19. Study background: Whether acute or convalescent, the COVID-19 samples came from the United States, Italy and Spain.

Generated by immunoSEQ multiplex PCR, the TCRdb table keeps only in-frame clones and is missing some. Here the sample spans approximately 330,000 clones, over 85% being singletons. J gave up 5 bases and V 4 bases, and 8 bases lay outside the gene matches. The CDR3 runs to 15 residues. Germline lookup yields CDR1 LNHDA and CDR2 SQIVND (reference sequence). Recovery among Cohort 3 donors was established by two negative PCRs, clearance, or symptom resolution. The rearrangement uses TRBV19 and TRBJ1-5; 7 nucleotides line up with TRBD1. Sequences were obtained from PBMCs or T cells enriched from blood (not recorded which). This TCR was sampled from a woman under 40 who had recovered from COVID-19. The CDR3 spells CASSKNDRAHQPQHF. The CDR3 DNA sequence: TGTGCCAGTAGTAAAAACGACAGGGCCCATCAGCCCCAGCATTTT.